Listed here is a single TCR beta chain. Its target is unknown. Coverage ceases 3 residues before the CDR3 finishes, and the germline J gene fills in the end. Germline assignment: CDR1 LGHDT and CDR2 YNNKEL (reference sequence). The length of the CDR3 is 17 residues. Average input was around 1,300 ng genomic DNA for immunoSEQ TCR beta CDR3 amplification. Repertoires were generated with immunoSEQ multiplex PCR, while TCRdb's copy carries only in-frame clones and drops some. The table for this sample gives 35,000 to 45,000 clones. The data are from a study of T cells in women clearing cervical HPV infection. At the level of the study: No precancer developed; the control's incident HPV16 infection cleared within 12 months. Case blood was drawn when the lesion was first found; control blood after infection became undetectable.

Study-wide findings and caveats: TRBV6-7 abundance was lower in cases than controls (around 0.1% versus 0.15%).

This sequence joins TRBV3-1 (or the pseudogene TRBV3-2) and TRBJ1-4; the match to TRBD1 covers 9 bases. The sample was blood buffy coat. The origin of this receptor is a woman aged 18 to 75 with a cervical HPV16 infection that either progressed to CIN3+ or cleared (not recorded which). The DNA read from the CDR3 is TGTGCCAGCAGCCGACGGACAGGGGACCACGATAATTCACCA. Translation: CASSRRTGDHDNSP. The CDR3, in full, reads CASSRRTGDHDNSPLFF.